The TCR beta chain described here comes from a study of blood T cell repertoires in COVID-19. About the study: In each case, the material was cDNA or gDNA derived from T cells, B-cell-depleted T cells, or PBMCs.

Germline assignment: CDR1 SGHRS and CDR2 YFSETQ. With V trimmed by 4 bases and J by 0 bases, 13 bases remained unmatched. The CDR3 totals 19 residues. Here immunoSEQ multiplex PCR was the method, and the copy in TCRdb shows in-frame clones only, minus some. The sample shows 250,000 to 350,000 clones, about nine tenths of them seen only once. Sequencing used peripheral blood. This TCR derives from a woman aged 25 to 39 with COVID-19, enrolled during active disease. V is TRBV5-1 and J is TRBJ1-1; 12 positions match TRBD1. DNA for the CDR3: TGCGCCAGCAGCCCGGGGTGGGACAGGGGGCGGAGGATGAACACTGAAGCTTTCTTT. Its protein product is CASSPGWDRGRRMNTEAFF.